This note documents a single T cell receptor (beta chain) sequence. Its antigen is not known. CDR1 is SGHAT, CDR2 FQNNGV, per germline. Germline trimming cut 0 bases from V and 3 bases from J; bases unmatched to any gene: 11. This CDR3 spans 19 amino acids. These data are taken from a study of lymphopenia after photon versus proton radiotherapy. Points from the study as a whole: Post-nadir diversity loss with photons came from oligoclonal expansion, particularly CD8+ Temra cells. Relative stability marked proton patients; photon patients lost diversity and naive cells. Post-nadir TCR diversity decline inversely tracked overall survival among those who died. Better survival with proton therapy was suggested as possible, not demonstrated.

Some clones are missing from TCRdb's copy, which holds only in-frame ones; the method was immunoSEQ multiplex PCR. Of about 30,000 clones in the sample, roughly nine tenths were seen once. The rearrangement joins TRBV11-2 to TRBJ2-1, with TRBD2 matching over 10 bases. This clonotype originated in a woman aged 50 to 65 with pancreatic cancer. Sample: peripheral blood, taken from a patient treated with photon-based radiotherapy. The CDR3 region is CASSLDLWLAGAVYNEQFF. For the CDR3, the DNA is TGTGCCAGCAGCTTAGATCTCTGGCTAGCGGGAGCCGTCTACAATGAGCAGTTCTTC.